The 30 T cell receptor beta chains below were found in one sample sequenced in a study of cytomegalovirus exposure and HLA in healthy donors. Measured with immunoSEQ multiplex PCR; TCRdb has only the in-frame clones, and not every one. The table shows about 84,000 clones, with more than 75% occurring only once. Sequenced material: PBMCs. The origin of the receptors is a man aged 25 to 45 in good health and CMV-seronegative.

The CDR3 DNA is TGTGCCAGCATCCTAGAAGCTTTCTTT. Residues: CASILEAFF. This chain connects TRBV21-1 to TRBJ1-1. TRBV21-1 is deemed a pseudogene. CDR3 length equals 9 residues.

The chain joins TRBV6-5 to TRBJ2-7; TRBD1 is a possible D gene (5 bases). Trimming shortened V by 2 bases and J by 0 bases, and 8 bases separated the two germline ends. The CDR3 covers 14 residues. Per the germline V gene, CDR1 is MNHEY and CDR2 is SVGAGI. The DNA for the CDR3 is TGTGCCAGCAGTTACGCGACAGTCTCCTACGAGCAGTACTTC. Translated: CASSYATVSYEQYF.

The chain employs TRBV15 and TRBJ2-3, with 12 bases that match TRBD2. Looked up from germline, CDR1 is LNHNV and CDR2 is YYDKDF (reference sequence). V gave up 5 bases and J gave up 1 base; unmatched junction bases: 4. The CDR3 covers 16 residues. The CDR3 loop reads CATSEGLAGGTDTQYF. Here the CDR3 DNA reads TGTGCCACCAGCGAGGGACTAGCGGGCGGCACAGATACGCAGTATTTT.

This clone has a single count. The chain couples TRBV4-2 to TRBJ2-7, with D maybe TRBD1 (6 bases). V gave up 4 bases and J gave up 2 bases, with 9 bases separating them. The V gene's germline CDR1 is LGHNA and CDR2 YNFKEQ. CDR3 length equals 13 residues. The CDR3 bases are TGTGCCAGCAGCCCGACAGGAACCTACGAGCAGTACTTC. Translated: CASSPTGTYEQYF.

The count of this clone is one. The chain joins TRBV19 to TRBJ2-6; 10 bases agree with TRBD1. This CDR3 contains 18 residues. J gave up 2 bases and V 1 base, and 5 bases lay outside the gene matches. Germline CDR1 and CDR2: LNHDA and SQIVND (reference sequence). This CDR3 reads CASSIVGTGATGANVLTF. CDR3 in DNA: TGTGCCAGTAGTATAGTTGGGACAGGGGCTACTGGGGCCAACGTCCTGACTTTC.

This clone has only one observation. The sample has other DNA sequences that encode this CDR3 too. The chain links TRBV2 to TRBJ2-5; D possibly corresponds to TRBD2 (6 bases). Germline V gene sequence: CDR1 SNHLY, CDR2 FYNNEI. The CDR3 consists of 13 residues. Trimming took 5 bases from V and 2 from J, leaving 9 bases between them. The CDR3: CASSWDSQETQYF. CDR3 sequence (DNA): TGTGCCAGCAGTTGGGACTCTCAAGAGACCCAGTACTTC.

J is TRBJ2-1 and V is TRBV28, with 8 bases fitting TRBD2. The CDR3 consists of 18 residues. Germline assignment: CDR1 MDHEN and CDR2 SYDVKM. J lost 3 bases, V lost 4 bases, and 14 bases had no gene match. The CDR3 coding sequence is TGTGCCAGCAGTTCGCCTCGAAGCGGGAGTGCCCACTACAATGAGCAGTTCTTC. It yields the protein CASSSPRSGSAHYNEQFF.

The chain uses TRBV6-1 and TRBJ2-3; 8 bases align to TRBD2. Germline V gene sequence: CDR1 MNHNS, CDR2 SASEGT. The CDR3 extends over 15 amino acids. Losses at the gene ends were 7 bases for V and 4 bases for J; bases not matched to a gene: 10. As DNA, the CDR3 is TGTGCCAGCATCAGACGCGCGGGGGGCCCAGATACGCAGTATTTT. Its translation: CASIRRAGGPDTQYF.

The chain carries TRBV18 and TRBJ1-1, with 7 bases aligning to TRBD1. Trimming removed 2 bases from V and 4 bases from J; junction bases left unmatched: 4. The CDR3 runs to 14 residues. Germline V lookup: CDR1 KGHSH, CDR2 LQKENI. CDR3 DNA: TGTGCCAGCTCACCAGGGACAGTATTCACTGAAGCTTTCTTT. This sequence encodes CASSPGTVFTEAFF. The variable domain in full, with the rest retrieved from reference TRBV18 and TRBJ1-1, is NAGVMQNPRHLVRRRGQEARLRCSPMKGHSHVYWYRQLPEEGLKFMVYLQKENIIDESGMPKERFSAEFPKEGPSILRIQQVVRGDSAAYFCASSPGTVFTEAFFGQGTRLTVV.

The V call is TRBV6-5, the J call TRBJ1-1; 8 positions agree with TRBD1. J was trimmed by 2 bases and V by 4 bases; bases with no gene match: 3. The CDR3 is 14 residues long. CDR1 and CDR2 (germline): MNHEY, SVGAGI. The CDR3 DNA reads TGTGCCAGCAGTTTCACAGGGGGTAACACTGAAGCTTTCTTT. It yields the protein CASSFTGGNTEAFF.

This rearrangement joins TRBV19 to TRBJ2-2; D may be TRBD1 (5 bases). Germline values: CDR1 LNHDA, CDR2 SQIVND (reference sequence). The CDR3 runs 15 residues. Trimming stripped 7 bases from V and 5 bases from J, with 17 bases between. The chain's CDR3 is CASTPGQGGTGELFF. CDR3 sequence (DNA): TGTGCCAGTACCCCAGGGCAGGGTGGGACCGGGGAGCTGTTTTTT. Drawing the rest from reference TRBV19 and TRBJ2-2, the complete variable domain is DGGITQSPKYLFRKEGQNVTLSCEQNLNHDAMYWYRQDPGQGLRLIYYSQIVNDFQKGDIAEGYSVSREKKESFPLTVTSAQKNPTAFYLCASTPGQGGTGELFFGEGSRLTVL.

CDR3 sequence reads: CATSRDFADEQFF. The CDR3 bases are TGTGCCACCAGCAGAGATTTTGCGGATGAGCAGTTCTTC. This rearrangement joins TRBV15 to TRBJ2-1, with D unclear. Germline V gene lookup returns CDR1 LNHNV and CDR2 YYDKDF (reference sequence). The CDR3 has 13 residues. The germline V and J ends were trimmed by 0 bases and 8 bases, with 8 bases remaining between them.

This chain links TRBV4-2 with TRBJ2-3; weak D call: TRBD2 (6 bases). V was shortened by 1 base and J by 8 bases, with 16 bases between the two germline ends. CDR1 is LGHNA, CDR2 YNFKEQ, per germline. This CDR3 spans 15 amino acids. The CDR3 nucleotides read TGTGCCAGCAGCCAAGTGGAGGGGCCCTCCTCTACGCAGTATTTT. Residues: CASSQVEGPSSTQYF.

The V call is TRBV6-1, the J call TRBJ1-2; TRBD1 might be the D (5 bases). The CDR3 extends over 14 amino acids. The germline V gene encodes CDR1 MNHNS and CDR2 SASEGT. Trimming took 4 bases from V and 8 from J, leaving 17 bases between them. CDR3 nucleotide sequence: TGTGCCAGCAGTGTATTAGGGGATATACAGGGCTACACCTTC. Translated: CASSVLGDIQGYTF.

The rearrangement joins TRBV27 to TRBJ1-5, with 11 bases lining up with TRBD1. The CDR3 has 18 amino acids. The V gene's germline CDR1 is MNHEY and CDR2 SMNVEV (reference sequence). V lost 4 bases, J lost 6 bases, and 14 bases stayed unmatched. The CDR3 region has the DNA TGTGCCAGCAGTTCCGAATCACCAAGGACAGGGGGCACTCAGCCCCAGCATTTT. Its protein product is CASSSESPRTGGTQPQHF.

The genes are TRBV2 and TRBJ2-3; 7 positions agree with TRBD1. The CDR3 sequence is 13 residues long. Germline V CDR1 and CDR2: SNHLY, FYNNEI. V dropped 7 bases and J dropped 3; count of bases not matched to a gene: 4. Written as DNA, the CDR3 is TGTGCCAGCAACAGGGGAGTAACAGATACGCAGTATTTT. Translated, it gives CASNRGVTDTQYF.

CDR3 amino acids: CASSLHFRQGASYEQYF. The CDR3 DNA reads as TGTGCCAGCAGCCTCCACTTCCGACAGGGGGCATCCTACGAGCAGTACTTC. V is TRBV7-8 and J is TRBJ2-7, with 10 bases fitting TRBD1. CDR1 SGHVS and CDR2 FQNEAQ come from the germline V gene. This CDR3 comprises 17 residues. V lost 5 bases to trimming and J lost 1 base; unmatched junction nucleotides: 11. The full variable domain, in which reference TRBV7-8 and TRBJ2-7 provide the parts outside the CDR3, is GAGVSQSPRYKVAKRGQDVALRCDPISGHVSLFWYQQALGQGPEFLTYFQNEAQLDKSGLPSDRFFAERPEGSVSTLKIQRTQQEDSAVYLCASSLHFRQGASYEQYFGPGTRLTVT.

The chain couples TRBV4-1 to TRBJ2-1; 8 nucleotides align to TRBD2. CDR1 MGHRA and CDR2 YSYEKL come from the germline V gene. CDR3 length equals 14 residues. With V trimmed by 8 bases and J by 6 bases, 9 bases remained unmatched. The CDR3 spells CASGASGWINEQFF. In DNA form, the CDR3 reads TGCGCCAGCGGGGCTAGCGGGTGGATCAATGAGCAGTTCTTC.

The V call is TRBV28, the J call TRBJ2-7, with 8 bases aligning to TRBD2. Germline V gene sequence: CDR1 MDHEN, CDR2 SYDVKM. The J segment lost 3 bases and the V segment lost 6 bases, leaving 4 bases of the junction unmatched. This CDR3 region has 13 residues. This CDR3 reads CASREGLVYEQYF. CDR3 nucleotide sequence: TGTGCCAGCAGGGAGGGACTAGTCTACGAGCAGTACTTC. The whole variable domain, filled in from reference TRBV28 and TRBJ2-7, reads DVKVTQSSRYLVKRTGEKVFLECVQDMDHENMFWYRQDPGLGLRLIYFSYDVKMKEKGDIPEGYSVSREKKERFSLILESASTNQTSMYLCASREGLVYEQYFGPGTRLTVT.

A few counts support this clone. This chain uses TRBV19 with TRBJ2-2; D not certain. This CDR3 spans 14 amino acids. V gave up 3 bases and J gave up 2 bases, with 7 bases separating them. Germline V gives CDR1 LNHDA, CDR2 SQIVND (reference sequence). The CDR3 loop is CASSINRNTGELFF. In nucleotides, the CDR3 is TGTGCCAGTAGTATCAACAGAAACACCGGGGAGCTGTTTTTT.

The chain combines TRBV5-1 with TRBJ2-1; 9 bases are a match to TRBD2. Germline V gene data show CDR1 as SGHRS and CDR2 as YFSETQ. Trimming cost V 4 bases and J 10 bases; bases outside gene matches: 3. This CDR3 region has 12 residues. CDR3 sequence: CASSLTSGEQFF. The CDR3 DNA is TGCGCCAGCAGCCTAACTAGCGGGGAGCAGTTCTTC.

This chain uses TRBV5-1 with TRBJ2-5; 9 bases are shared with TRBD2. The CDR3 covers 15 residues. Trimming cost V 7 bases and J 5 bases; bases outside gene matches: 12. Looked up from germline, CDR1 is SGHRS and CDR2 is YFSETQ. CDR3 amino acids: CASWAGTSSTETQYF. The CDR3 DNA reads as TGCGCCAGCTGGGCCGGGACTAGCAGTACGGAGACCCAGTACTTC.

This clone occurred once. This chain links TRBV7-3 with TRBJ2-1, with D maybe TRBD2 (6 bases). Trimming stripped 5 bases from V and 0 bases from J, with 14 bases between. CDR3 size: 16 residues. Germline values: CDR1 SGHTA, CDR2 FQGTGA. Written as DNA, the CDR3 is TGTGCCAGCAGCACGATAGCGGTCGCCTCCTACAATGAGCAGTTCTTC. Its protein is CASSTIAVASYNEQFF. The full variable domain, rest sourced from reference TRBV7-3 and TRBJ2-1, is GAGVSQTPSNKVTEKGKYVELRCDPISGHTALYWYRQSLGQGPEFLIYFQGTGAADDSGLPNDRFFAVRPEGSVSTLKIQRTERGDSAVYLCASSTIAVASYNEQFFGPGTRLTVL.

The V gene is TRBV11-2, the J gene TRBJ2-1; 16 bases are a match to TRBD2. Germline V lookup: CDR1 SGHAT, CDR2 FQNNGV. The CDR3 consists of 19 residues. With 5 bases clipped from V and 7 bases from J, the junction kept 14 bases outside the gene matches. DNA of the CDR3: TGTGCCAGCAGCATGGGACTAGCGGGAGGGGGGGCGGATGGAAATGAGCAGTTCTTC. Translated, it gives CASSMGLAGGGADGNEQFF. The full variable domain, in which reference TRBV11-2 and TRBJ2-1 provide the parts outside the CDR3, is EAGVAQSPRYKIIEKRQSVAFWCNPISGHATLYWYQQILGQGPKLLIQFQNNGVVDDSQLPKDRFSAERLKGVDSTLKIQPAKLEDSAVYLCASSMGLAGGGADGNEQFFGPGTRLTVL.

The chain joins TRBV7-3 to TRBJ2-7; 9 nucleotides line up with TRBD2. The CDR3 contains 14 residues. J lost 4 bases, V lost 1 base, and 2 bases had no gene match. In germline, CDR1 is SGHTA, CDR2 FQGTGA. The CDR3 loop is CASSLMTSGYEQYF. The CDR3 DNA follows: TGTGCCAGCAGCTTAATGACTAGCGGTTACGAGCAGTACTTC.

This clone was counted only a few times. The chain recombines TRBV5-1 with TRBJ1-1; 9 bases map to TRBD1. In germline, CDR1 is SGHRS, CDR2 YFSETQ. J was trimmed by 3 bases and V by 5 bases; bases with no gene match: 5. This CDR3 region has 14 residues. CDR3 coding DNA: TGCGCCAGCAGTCGACAGGGGGAGTACACTGAAGCTTTCTTT. It translates to CASSRQGEYTEAFF.

This clone was observed a few times. This sequence joins TRBV15 and TRBJ2-3, with D tentatively TRBD2 (5 bases). V was cut by 5 bases and J by 3 bases, with 12 bases left in between. Per germline, CDR1 LNHNV and CDR2 YYDKDF (reference sequence). The CDR3 loop spans 14 amino acids. CDR3 nucleotides: TGTGCCACCAGCGGAAACGGGGTGACAGATACGCAGTATTTT. It codes for CATSGNGVTDTQYF.

The chain couples TRBV5-4 to TRBJ2-7; 15 nucleotides agree with TRBD2. The CDR3 runs 16 residues. Germline CDR1 reads SGHNT; CDR2 reads YYREEE (reference sequence). The trim removed 4 bases at V and 5 bases at J, leaving 7 bases unmatched. The CDR3 DNA sequence: TGTGCCAGCAGCCGACCGGGACTAGCGGGAGGCGACGAGCAGTACTTC. Its translation is CASSRPGLAGGDEQYF.

The chain couples TRBV9 to TRBJ1-1; D may be TRBD1 (6 bases). This CDR3 comprises 18 residues. Germline values: CDR1 SGDLS, CDR2 YYNGEE. V gave up 4 bases and J gave up 4 bases, with 26 bases separating them. CDR3 residues: CASSPATLGAVGSTEAFF. Written as DNA, the CDR3 is TGTGCCAGCAGCCCCGCCACGCTGGGGGCCGTAGGTTCCACTGAAGCTTTCTTT.

This clone was observed a handful of times. Because it lacks the conserved phenylalanine or tryptophan at the end, this CDR3 is likely a read error. It is unclear where the CDR3 begins or ends on the DNA, so no DNA is shown, and the CDR3 is as TCRdb lists it. The chain recombines TRBV2 with TRBJ2-7; TRBD1, the table's D call, was not compared with the DNA. Germline assignment: CDR1 SNHLY and CDR2 FYNNEI. The CDR3 totals 13 residues, both ends included. CDR3 region: CASSEAHGTGEGY.